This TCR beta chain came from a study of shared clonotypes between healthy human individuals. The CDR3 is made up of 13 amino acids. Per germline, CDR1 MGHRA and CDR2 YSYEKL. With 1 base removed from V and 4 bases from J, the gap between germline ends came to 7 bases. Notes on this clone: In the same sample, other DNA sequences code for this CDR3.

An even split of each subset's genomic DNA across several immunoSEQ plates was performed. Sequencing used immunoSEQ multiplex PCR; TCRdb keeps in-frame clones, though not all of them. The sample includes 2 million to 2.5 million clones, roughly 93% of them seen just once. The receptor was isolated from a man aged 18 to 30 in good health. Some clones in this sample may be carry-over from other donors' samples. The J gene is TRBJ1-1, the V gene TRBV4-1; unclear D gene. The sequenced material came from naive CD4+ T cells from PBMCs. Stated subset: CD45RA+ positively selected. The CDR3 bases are TGCGCCAGCAGCCAAGTACGGGGCACTGAAGCTTTCTTT. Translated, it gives CASSQVRGTEAFF.